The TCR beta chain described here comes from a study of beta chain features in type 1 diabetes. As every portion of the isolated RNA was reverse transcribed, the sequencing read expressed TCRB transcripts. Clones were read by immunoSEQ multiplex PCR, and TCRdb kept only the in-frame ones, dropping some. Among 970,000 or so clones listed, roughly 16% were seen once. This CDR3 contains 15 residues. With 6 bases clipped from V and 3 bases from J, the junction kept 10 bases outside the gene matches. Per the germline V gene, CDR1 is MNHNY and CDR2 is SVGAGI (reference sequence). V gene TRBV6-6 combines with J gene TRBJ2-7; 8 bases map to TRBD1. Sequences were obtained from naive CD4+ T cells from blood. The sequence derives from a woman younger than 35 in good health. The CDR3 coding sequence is TGTGCCAGCAGAAACGGACAGGGTAGCATCTACGAGCAGTACTTC. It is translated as CASRNGQGSIYEQYF.